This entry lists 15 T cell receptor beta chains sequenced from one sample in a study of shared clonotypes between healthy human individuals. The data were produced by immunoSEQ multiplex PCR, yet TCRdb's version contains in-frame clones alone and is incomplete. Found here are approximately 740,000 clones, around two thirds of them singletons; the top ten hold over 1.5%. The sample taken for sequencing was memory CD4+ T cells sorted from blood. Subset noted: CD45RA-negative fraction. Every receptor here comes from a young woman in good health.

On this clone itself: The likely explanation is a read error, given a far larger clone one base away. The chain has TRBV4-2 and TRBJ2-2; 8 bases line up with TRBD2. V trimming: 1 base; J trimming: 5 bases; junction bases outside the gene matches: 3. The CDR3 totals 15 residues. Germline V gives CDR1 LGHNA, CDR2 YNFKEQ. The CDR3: CASSQGGGRTGELFF. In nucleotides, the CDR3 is TGTGCCAGCAGCCAAGGGGGCGGGAGGACCGGGGAGCTGTTTTTT.

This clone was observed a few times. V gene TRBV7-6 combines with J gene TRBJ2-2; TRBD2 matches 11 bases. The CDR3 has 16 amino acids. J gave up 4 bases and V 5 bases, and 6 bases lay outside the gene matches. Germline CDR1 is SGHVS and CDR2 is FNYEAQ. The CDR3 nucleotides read TGTGCCAGCAGCGGGCTTACTAGCGGGAGCACCGGGGAGCTGTTTTTT. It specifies CASSGLTSGSTGELFF.

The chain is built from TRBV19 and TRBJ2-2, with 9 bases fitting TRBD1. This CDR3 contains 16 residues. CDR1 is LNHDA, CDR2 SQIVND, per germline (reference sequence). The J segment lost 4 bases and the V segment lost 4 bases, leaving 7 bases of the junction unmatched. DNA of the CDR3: TGTGCCAGTAGTAGACATAGGACAGGGGTCACCGGGGAGCTGTTTTTT. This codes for CASSRHRTGVTGELFF.

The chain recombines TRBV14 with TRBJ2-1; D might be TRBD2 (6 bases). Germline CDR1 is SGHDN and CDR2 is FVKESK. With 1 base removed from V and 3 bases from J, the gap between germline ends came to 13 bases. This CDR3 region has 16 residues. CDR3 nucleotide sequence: TGTGCCAGCAGCCAAGCGGTTAGCGGCCTCTACAATGAGCAGTTCTTC. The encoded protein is CASSQAVSGLYNEQFF.

CDR3 amino acids: CASSSGGGTQYF. Written as DNA, the CDR3 is TGTGCCAGTTCTAGCGGAGGTGGGACCCAGTACTTC. This chain uses TRBV18 with TRBJ2-5; 7 bases map to TRBD2. The CDR3 consists of 12 residues. CDR1 is KGHSH and CDR2 is LQKENI in the germline V gene. Trimming took 9 bases from V and 7 from J; bases not matched to a gene: 8.

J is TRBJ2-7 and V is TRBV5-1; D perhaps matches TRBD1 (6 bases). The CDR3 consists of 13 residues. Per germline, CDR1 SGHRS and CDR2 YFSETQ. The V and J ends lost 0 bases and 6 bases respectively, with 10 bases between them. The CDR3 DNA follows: TGCGCCAGCAGCTTGGGCCAGGGGCTCGAGCAGTACTTC. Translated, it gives CASSLGQGLEQYF.

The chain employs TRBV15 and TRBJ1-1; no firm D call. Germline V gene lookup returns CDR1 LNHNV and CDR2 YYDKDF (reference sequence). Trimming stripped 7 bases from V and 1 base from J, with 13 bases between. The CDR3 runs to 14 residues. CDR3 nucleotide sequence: TGTGCCACCAACCGTAAGAGTGGGAACACTGAAGCTTTCTTT. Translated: CATNRKSGNTEAFF. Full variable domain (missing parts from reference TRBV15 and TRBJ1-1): DAMVIQNPRYQVTQFGKPVTLSCSQTLNHNVMYWYQQKSSQAPKLLFHYYDKDFNNEADTPDNFQSRRPNTSFCFLDIRSPGLGDTAMYLCATNRKSGNTEAFFGQGTRLTVV.

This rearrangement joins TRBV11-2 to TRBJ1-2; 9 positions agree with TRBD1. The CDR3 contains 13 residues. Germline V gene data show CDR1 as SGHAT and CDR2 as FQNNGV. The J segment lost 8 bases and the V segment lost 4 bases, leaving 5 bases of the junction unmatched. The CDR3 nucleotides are TGTGCCAGCAGCTCACAGGGGGCTCAGGGCTACACCTTC. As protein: CASSSQGAQGYTF.

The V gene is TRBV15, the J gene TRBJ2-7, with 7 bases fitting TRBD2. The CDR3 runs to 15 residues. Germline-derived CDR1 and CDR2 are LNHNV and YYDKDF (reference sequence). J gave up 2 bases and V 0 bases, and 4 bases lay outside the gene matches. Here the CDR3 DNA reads TGTGCCACCAGCAGAGAACTAGCGCCTACCTACGAGCAGTACTTC. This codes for CATSRELAPTYEQYF.

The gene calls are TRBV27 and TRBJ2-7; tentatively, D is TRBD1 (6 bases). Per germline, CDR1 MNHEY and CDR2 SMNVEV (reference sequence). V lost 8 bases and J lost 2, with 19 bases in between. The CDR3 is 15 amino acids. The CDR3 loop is CASAKSGAYPYEQYF. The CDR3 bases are TGTGCCAGCGCCAAATCAGGGGCATACCCCTACGAGCAGTACTTC.

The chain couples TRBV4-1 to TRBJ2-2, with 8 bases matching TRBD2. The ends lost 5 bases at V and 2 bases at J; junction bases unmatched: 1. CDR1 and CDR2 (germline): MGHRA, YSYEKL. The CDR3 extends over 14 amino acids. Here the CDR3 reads CASSTSGNTGELFF. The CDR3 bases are TGCGCCAGCAGCACTAGCGGAAACACCGGGGAGCTGTTTTTT.

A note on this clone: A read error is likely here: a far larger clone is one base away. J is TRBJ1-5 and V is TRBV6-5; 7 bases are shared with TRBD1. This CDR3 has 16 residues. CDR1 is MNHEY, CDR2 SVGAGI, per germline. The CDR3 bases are TGTGCCAACAGTTCTATACAGGGGTCCTCTGGGCAGCCCCAGCATTTT. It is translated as CANSSIQGSSGQPQHF.

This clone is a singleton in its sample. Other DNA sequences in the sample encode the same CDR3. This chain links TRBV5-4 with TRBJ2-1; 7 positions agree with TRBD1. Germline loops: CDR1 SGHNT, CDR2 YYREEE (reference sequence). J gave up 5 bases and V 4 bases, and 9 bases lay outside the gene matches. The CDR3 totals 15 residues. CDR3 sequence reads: CASSLAGGRDNEQFF. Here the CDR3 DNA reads TGTGCCAGCAGCCTGGCAGGGGGACGAGACAATGAGCAGTTCTTC.

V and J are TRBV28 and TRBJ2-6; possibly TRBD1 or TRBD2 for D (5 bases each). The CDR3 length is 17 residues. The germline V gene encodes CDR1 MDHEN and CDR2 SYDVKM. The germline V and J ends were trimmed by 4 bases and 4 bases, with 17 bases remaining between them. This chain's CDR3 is CASSSAGAGAGANVLTF. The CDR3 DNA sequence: TGTGCCAGCAGTTCAGCCGGGGCCGGGGCCGGGGCCAACGTCCTGACTTTC.

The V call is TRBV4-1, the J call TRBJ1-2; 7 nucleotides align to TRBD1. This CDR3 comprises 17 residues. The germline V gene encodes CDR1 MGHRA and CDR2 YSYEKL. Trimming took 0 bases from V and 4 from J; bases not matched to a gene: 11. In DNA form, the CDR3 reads TGCGCCAGCAGCCAAGATGATCCCCGACAGGGCGGCTATGGCTACACCTTC. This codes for CASSQDDPRQGGYGYTF.